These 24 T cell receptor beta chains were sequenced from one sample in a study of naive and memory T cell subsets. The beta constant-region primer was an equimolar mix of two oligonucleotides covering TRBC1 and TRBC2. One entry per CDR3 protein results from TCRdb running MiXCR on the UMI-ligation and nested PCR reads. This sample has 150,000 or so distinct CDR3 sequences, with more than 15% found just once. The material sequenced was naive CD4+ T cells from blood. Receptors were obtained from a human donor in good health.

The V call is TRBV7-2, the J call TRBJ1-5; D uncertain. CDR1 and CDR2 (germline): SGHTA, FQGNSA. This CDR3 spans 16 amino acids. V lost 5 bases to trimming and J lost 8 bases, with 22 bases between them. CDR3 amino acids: CASSPTPSIPGEPQHF. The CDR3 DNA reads TGTGCCAGCAGCCCAACCCCGTCCATTCCTGGGGAGCCCCAGCATTTT.

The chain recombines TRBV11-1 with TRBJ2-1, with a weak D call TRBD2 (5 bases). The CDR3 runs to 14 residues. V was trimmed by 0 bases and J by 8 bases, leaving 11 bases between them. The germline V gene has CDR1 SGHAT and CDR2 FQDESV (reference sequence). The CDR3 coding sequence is TGTGCCAGCAGCTTAGCGGGAGACGCGGATGAGCAGTTCTTC. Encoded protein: CASSLAGDADEQFF.

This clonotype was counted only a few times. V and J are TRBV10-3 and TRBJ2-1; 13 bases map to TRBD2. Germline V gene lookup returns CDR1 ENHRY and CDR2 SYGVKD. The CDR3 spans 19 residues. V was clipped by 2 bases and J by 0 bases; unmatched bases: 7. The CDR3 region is CAISEPTSGRTSSYNEQFF. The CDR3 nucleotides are TGTGCCATCAGTGAGCCGACTAGCGGGAGGACTAGCTCCTACAATGAGCAGTTCTTC.

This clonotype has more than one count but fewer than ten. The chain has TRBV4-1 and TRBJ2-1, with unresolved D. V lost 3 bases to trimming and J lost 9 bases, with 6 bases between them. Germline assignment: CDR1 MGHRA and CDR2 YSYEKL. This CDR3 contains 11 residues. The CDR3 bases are TGCGCCAGCAGCCATAAGATTGAGCAGTTCTTC. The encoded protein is CASSHKIEQFF.

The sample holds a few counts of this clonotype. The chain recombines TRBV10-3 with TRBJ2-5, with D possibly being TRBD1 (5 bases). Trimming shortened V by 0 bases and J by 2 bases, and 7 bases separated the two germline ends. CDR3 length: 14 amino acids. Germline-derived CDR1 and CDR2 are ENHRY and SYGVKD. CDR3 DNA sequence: TGTGCCATCAGTGAGTCTTCAGGGCAAGAGACCCAGTACTTC. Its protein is CAISESSGQETQYF.

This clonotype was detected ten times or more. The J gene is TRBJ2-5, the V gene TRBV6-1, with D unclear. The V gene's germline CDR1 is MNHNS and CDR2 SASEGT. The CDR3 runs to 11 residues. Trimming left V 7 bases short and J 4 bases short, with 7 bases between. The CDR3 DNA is TGTGCCAGCACGCTTCTAGAGACCCAGTACTTC. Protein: CASTLLETQYF.

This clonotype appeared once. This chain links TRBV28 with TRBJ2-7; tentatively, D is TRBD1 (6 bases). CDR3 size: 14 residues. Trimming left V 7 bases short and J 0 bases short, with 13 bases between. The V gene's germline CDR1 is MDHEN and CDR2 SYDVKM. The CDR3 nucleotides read TGTGCCAGCACATCCGGGACACCCTCCTACGAGCAGTACTTC. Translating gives CASTSGTPSYEQYF.

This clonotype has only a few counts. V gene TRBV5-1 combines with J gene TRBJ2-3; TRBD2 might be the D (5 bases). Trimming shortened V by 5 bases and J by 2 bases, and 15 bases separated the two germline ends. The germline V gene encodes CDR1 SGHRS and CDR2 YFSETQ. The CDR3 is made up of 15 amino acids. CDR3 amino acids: CASRGRAGPTDTQYF. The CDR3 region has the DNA TGCGCCAGCAGAGGTAGGGCGGGCCCCACAGATACGCAGTATTTT.

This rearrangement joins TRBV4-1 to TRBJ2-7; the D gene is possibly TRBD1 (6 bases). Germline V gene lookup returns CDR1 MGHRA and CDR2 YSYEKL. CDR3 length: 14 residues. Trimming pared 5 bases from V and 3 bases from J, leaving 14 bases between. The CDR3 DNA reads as TGCGCCAGCAGCTCCCGGGACACTGTCTACGAGCAGTACTTC. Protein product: CASSSRDTVYEQYF.

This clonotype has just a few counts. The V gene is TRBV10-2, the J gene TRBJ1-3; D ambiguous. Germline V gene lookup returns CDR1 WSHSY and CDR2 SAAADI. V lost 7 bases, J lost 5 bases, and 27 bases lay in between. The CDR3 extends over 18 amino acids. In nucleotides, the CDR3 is TGCGCCAGCAAAACGGTGACCGCGACCCTCGAAGAACGAAACACCATATATTTT. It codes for CASKTVTATLEERNTIYF.

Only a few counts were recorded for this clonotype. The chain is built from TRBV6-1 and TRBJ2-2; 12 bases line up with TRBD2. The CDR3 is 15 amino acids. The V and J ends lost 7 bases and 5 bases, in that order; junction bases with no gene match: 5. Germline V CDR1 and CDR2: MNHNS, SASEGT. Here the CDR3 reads CASIRLAGVTGELFF. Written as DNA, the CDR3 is TGTGCCAGCATAAGACTAGCGGGAGTGACCGGGGAGCTGTTTTTT.

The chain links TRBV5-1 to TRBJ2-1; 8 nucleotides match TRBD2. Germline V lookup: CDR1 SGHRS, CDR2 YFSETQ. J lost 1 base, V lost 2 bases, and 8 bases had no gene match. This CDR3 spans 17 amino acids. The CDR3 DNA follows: TGCGCCAGCAGCTTTTTAAGCGGGAGCGGGTCCTACAATGAGCAGTTCTTC. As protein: CASSFLSGSGSYNEQFF.

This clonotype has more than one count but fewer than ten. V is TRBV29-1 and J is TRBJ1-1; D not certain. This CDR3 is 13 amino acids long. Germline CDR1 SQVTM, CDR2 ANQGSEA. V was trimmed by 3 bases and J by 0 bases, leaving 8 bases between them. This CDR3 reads CSVDTYMNTEAFF. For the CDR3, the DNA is TGCAGCGTTGATACATACATGAACACTGAAGCTTTCTTT. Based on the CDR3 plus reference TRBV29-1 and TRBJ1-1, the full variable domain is SAVISQKPSRDICQRGTSLTIQCQVDSQVTMMFWYRQQPGQSLTLIATANQGSEATYESGFVIDKFPISRPNLTFSTLTVSNMSPEDSSIYLCSVDTYMNTEAFFGQGTRLTVV.

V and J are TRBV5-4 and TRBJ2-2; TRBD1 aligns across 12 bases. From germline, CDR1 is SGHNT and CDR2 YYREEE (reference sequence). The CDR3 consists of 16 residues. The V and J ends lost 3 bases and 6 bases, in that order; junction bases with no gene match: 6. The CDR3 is CASSSPGQGAPGELFF. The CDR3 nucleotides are TGTGCCAGCAGCTCTCCGGGACAGGGGGCTCCCGGGGAGCTGTTTTTT.

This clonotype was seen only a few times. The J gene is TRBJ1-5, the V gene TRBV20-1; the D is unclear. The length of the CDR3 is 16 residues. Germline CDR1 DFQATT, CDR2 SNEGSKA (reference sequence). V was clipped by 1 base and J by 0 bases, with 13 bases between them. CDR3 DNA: TGCAGTGCTAGAGGCACAGTTCTATATAGCAATCAGCCCCAGCATTTT. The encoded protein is CSARGTVLYSNQPQHF.

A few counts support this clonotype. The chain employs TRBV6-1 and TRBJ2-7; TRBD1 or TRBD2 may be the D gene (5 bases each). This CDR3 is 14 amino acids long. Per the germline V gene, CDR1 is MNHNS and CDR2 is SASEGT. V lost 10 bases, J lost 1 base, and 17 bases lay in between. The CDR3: CATSRDVTSYEQYF. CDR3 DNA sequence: TGTGCCACCTCCCGGGACGTAACTTCCTACGAGCAGTACTTC.

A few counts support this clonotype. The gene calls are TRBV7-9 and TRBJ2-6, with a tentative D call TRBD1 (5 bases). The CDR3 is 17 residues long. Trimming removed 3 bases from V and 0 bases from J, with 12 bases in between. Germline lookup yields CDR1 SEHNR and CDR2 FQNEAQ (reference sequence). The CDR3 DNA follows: TGTGCCAGCAGCTTGGATACAGGCCTCTCTGGGGCCAACGTCCTGACTTTC. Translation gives CASSLDTGLSGANVLTF.

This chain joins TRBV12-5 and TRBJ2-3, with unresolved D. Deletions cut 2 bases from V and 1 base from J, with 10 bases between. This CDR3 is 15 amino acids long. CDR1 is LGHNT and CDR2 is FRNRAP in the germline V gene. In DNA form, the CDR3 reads TGTGCTAGTGGTTTGAATATAGGCCGCACAGATACGCAGTATTTT. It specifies CASGLNIGRTDTQYF.

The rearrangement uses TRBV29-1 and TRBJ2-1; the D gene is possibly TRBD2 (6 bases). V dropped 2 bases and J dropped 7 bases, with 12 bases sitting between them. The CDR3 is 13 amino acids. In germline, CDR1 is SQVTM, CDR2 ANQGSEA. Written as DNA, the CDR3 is TGCAGCGTTGAAAAGACTAGAGGTAATGAGCAGTTCTTC. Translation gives CSVEKTRGNEQFF.

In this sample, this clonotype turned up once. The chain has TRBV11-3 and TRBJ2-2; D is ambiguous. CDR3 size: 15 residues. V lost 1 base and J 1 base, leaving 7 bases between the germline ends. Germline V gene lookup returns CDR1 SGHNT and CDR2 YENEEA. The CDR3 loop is CASSLGSWNTGELFF. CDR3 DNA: TGTGCCAGCAGCTTAGGGTCTTGGAACACCGGGGAGCTGTTTTTT.

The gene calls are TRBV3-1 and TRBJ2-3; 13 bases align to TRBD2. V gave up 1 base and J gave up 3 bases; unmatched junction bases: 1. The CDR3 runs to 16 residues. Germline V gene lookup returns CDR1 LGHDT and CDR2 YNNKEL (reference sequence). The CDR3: CASSQVLAGGTDTQYF. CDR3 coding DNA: TGTGCCAGCAGCCAAGTACTAGCGGGAGGGACAGATACGCAGTATTTT.

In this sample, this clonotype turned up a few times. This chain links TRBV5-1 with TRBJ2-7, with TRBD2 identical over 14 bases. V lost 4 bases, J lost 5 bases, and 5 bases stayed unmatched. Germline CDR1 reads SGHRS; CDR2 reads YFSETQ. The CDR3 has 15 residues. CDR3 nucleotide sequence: TGCGCCAGCAGCCTTGGACTAGCGGGAGGAGACGAGCAGTACTTC. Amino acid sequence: CASSLGLAGGDEQYF.

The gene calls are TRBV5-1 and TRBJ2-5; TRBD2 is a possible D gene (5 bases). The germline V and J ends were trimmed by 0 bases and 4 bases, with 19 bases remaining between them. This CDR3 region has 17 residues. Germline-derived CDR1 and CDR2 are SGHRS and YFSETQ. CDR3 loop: CASSLVGPAERPETQYF. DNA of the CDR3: TGCGCCAGCAGCTTGGTTGGTCCAGCGGAACGACCAGAGACCCAGTACTTC.

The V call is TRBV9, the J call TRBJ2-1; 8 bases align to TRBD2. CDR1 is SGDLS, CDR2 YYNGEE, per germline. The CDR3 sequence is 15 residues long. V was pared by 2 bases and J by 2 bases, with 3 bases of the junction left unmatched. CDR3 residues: CASSVSGSAYNEQFF. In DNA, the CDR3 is TGTGCCAGCAGCGTCAGCGGGAGTGCCTACAATGAGCAGTTCTTC.